The sample holds one count of the clone carrying this TCR beta chain. Its specificity is unknown. This sample was included in a study of long-term antiretroviral therapy in people with HIV. Assay version v3.0 of immunoSEQ was used, and it was run at survey level. Method: immunoSEQ multiplex PCR; TCRdb's copy keeps in-frame clones and lacks some. The table has 13,000 to 15,000 clones, over 75% seen once. Findings and limits, study-wide: Every time point showed a repertoire led by clones expanded before ART.

Per germline, CDR1 MNHNS and CDR2 SASEGT. The CDR3 runs 15 residues. J lost 5 bases, V lost 5 bases, and 10 bases had no gene match. Sample: unsorted PBMCs, taken 6.2 years after starting antiretroviral therapy. J is TRBJ1-1 and V is TRBV6-1; 8 positions match TRBD1. This receptor was identified in a man aged 40-49 years with HIV. The CDR3 nucleotides are TGTGCCAGCAGTCTGCGGACAGGGTGGGGTACTGAAGCTTTCTTT. This translates into CASSLRTGWGTEAFF.